Given below is one T cell receptor beta chain in context. Its antigen is undetermined. CDR1 MNHEY and CDR2 SMNVEV come from the germline V gene (reference sequence). J was trimmed by 2 bases and V by 3 bases; bases with no gene match: 3. The CDR3 covers 14 residues. With each sample, at least 6 micrograms of total RNA were extracted. The sample is drawn from a study of blood T cells in healthy people across ages. Study outcomes and limitations: In these data, TCR beta diversity tracked strongly with naive T cell percentage. Observed TCR beta diversity per million T cells went down as age went up. This fall followed a roughly linear course with age.

The use of a sample-barcoded 5' primer and a J-beta primer mix characterized a second PCR of roughly 7 to 12 cycles. Every sample returned 2.5 million or more CDR3-containing paired-end reads. TCRdb reanalysed the 5' RACE reads using MiXCR and keeps one entry per CDR3 protein. This sample has hundreds of thousands of distinct CDR3 sequences, with roughly three fifths found just once. The chain couples TRBV27 to TRBJ2-7, with TRBD2 identical over 8 bases. Sequencing was performed on blood. The source is a man aged 35 to 55 in good health. The CDR3 reads CASSFGTRTYEQYF. The CDR3 DNA reads TGTGCCAGCAGTTTTGGGACTAGGACCTACGAGCAGTACTTC.